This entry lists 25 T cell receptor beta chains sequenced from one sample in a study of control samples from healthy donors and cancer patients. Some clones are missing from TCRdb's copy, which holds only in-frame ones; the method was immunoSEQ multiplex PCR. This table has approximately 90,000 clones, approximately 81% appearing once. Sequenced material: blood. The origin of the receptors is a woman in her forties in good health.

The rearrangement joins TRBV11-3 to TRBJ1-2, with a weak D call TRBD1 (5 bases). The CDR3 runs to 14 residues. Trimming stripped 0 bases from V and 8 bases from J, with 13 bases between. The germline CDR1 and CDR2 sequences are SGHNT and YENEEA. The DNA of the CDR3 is TGTGCCAGCAGCTTAGATGGGGGATCGGACGGCTACACCTTC. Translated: CASSLDGGSDGYTF.

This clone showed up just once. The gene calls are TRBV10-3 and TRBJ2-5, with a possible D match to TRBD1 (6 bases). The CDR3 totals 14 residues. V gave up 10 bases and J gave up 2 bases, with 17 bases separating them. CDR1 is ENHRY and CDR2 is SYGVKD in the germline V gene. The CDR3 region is CATSWAGEQETQYF. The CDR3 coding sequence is TGTGCCACCTCCTGGGCAGGGGAGCAAGAGACCCAGTACTTC.

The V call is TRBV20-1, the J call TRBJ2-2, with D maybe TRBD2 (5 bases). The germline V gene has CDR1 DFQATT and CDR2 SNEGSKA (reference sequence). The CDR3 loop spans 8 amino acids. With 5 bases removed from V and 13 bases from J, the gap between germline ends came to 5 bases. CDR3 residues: CSAGGLFF. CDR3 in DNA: TGCAGTGCTGGAGGGCTGTTTTTT.

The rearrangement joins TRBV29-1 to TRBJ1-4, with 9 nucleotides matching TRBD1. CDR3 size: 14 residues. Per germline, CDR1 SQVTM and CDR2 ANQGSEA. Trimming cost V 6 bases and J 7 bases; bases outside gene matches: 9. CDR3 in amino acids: CSVSTGTGIEKLFF. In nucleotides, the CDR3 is TGCAGCGTATCCACCGGGACAGGGATTGAAAAACTGTTTTTT.

This CDR3 is CASSLTSGGYNEQFF. CDR3 bases: TGTGCCAGCAGTCTAACTAGCGGGGGCTACAATGAGCAGTTCTTC. The chain couples TRBV9 to TRBJ2-1, with 11 nucleotides matching TRBD2. V gave up 5 bases and J gave up 3 bases; unmatched junction bases: 4. The germline CDR1 and CDR2 sequences are SGDLS and YYNGEE. This CDR3 comprises 15 residues.

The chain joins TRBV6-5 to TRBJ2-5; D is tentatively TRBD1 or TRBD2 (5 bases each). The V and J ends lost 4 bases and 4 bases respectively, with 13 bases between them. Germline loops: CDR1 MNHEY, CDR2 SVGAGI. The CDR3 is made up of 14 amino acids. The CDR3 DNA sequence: TGTGCCAGCAGTTTGCTGGGGGTTCCAGAGACCCAGTACTTC. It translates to CASSLLGVPETQYF.

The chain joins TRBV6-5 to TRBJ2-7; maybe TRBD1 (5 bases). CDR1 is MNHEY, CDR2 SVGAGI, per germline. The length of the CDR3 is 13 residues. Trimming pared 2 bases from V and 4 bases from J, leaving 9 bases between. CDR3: CASSYNRWYEQYF. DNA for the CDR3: TGTGCCAGCAGTTACAACAGGTGGTACGAGCAGTACTTC.

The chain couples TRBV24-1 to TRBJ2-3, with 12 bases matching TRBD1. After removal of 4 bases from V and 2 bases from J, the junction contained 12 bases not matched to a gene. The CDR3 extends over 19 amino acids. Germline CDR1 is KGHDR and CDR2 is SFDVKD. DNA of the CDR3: TGTGCCACCAGTGAAAGGGGACAGGGGGCAGGTGGAATCACAGATACGCAGTATTTT. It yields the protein CATSERGQGAGGITDTQYF.

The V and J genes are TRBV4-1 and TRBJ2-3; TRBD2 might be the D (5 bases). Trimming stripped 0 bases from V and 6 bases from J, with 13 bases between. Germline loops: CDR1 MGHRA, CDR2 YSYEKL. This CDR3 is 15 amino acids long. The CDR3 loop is CASSQETRGRDTQYF. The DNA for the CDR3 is TGCGCCAGCAGCCAAGAAACTAGAGGGCGGGATACGCAGTATTTT.

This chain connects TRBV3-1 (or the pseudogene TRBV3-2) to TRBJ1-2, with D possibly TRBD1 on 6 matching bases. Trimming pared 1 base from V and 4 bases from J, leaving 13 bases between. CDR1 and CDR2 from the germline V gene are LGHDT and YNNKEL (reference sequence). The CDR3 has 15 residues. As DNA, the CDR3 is TGTGCCAGCAGCCAAGGTCGGGGGCAATTCTATGGCTACACCTTC. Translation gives CASSQGRGQFYGYTF.

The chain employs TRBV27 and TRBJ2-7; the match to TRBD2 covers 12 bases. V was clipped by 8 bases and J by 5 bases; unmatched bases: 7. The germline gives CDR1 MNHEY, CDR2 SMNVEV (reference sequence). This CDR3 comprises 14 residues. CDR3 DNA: TGTGCCAGCCGAACTAGCGGGGGGATCCACGAGCAGTACTTC. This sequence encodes CASRTSGGIHEQYF.

CDR3 coding DNA: TGTGCCAGCAGCTTGACCCGTAGCGGTATCTACGAGCAGTACTTC. Translating gives CASSLTRSGIYEQYF. The rearrangement uses TRBV5-6 and TRBJ2-7; tentatively, D is TRBD2 (6 bases). CDR3 size: 15 residues. In germline, CDR1 is SGHDT, CDR2 YYEEEE. V shed 1 base and J shed 3 bases, with 14 bases lying between them.

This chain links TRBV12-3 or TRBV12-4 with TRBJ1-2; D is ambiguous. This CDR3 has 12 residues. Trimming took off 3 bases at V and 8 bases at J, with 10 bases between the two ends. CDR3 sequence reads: CASSLRGRGYTF. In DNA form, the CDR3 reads TGTGCCAGCAGTTTGAGAGGTAGAGGCTACACCTTC.

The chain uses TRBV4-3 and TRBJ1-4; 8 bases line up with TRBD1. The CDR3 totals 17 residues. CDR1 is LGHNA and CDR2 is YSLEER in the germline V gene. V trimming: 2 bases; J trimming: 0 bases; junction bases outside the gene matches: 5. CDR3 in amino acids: CASSQYGTGATNEKLFF. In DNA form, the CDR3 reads TGCGCCAGCAGCCAATACGGGACAGGAGCAACTAATGAAAAACTGTTTTTT.

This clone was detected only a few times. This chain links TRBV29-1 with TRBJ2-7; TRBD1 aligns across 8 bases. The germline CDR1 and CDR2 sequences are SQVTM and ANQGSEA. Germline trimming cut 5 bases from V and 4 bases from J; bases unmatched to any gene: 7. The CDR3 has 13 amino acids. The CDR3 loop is CSVSTGGRYEQYF. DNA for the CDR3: TGCAGCGTTAGTACAGGGGGAAGGTACGAGCAGTACTTC.

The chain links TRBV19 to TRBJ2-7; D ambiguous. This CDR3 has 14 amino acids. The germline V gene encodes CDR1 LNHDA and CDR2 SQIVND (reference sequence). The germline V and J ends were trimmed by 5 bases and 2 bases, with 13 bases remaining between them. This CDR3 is CASSRTLNTYEQYF. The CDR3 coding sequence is TGTGCCAGTAGTCGAACATTAAACACCTACGAGCAGTACTTC.

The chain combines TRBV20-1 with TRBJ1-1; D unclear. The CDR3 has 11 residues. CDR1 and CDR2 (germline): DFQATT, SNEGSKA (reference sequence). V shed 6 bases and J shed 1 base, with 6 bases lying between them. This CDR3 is CSAAQNTEAFF. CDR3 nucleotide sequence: TGCAGTGCGGCCCAGAACACTGAAGCTTTCTTT.

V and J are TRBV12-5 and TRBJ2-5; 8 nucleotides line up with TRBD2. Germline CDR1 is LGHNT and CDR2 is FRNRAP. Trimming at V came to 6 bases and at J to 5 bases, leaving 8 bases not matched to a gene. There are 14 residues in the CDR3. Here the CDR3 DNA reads TGTGCTAGTGGCGAACGGGGGGGCCGGGAGACCCAGTACTTC. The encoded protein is CASGERGGRETQYF.

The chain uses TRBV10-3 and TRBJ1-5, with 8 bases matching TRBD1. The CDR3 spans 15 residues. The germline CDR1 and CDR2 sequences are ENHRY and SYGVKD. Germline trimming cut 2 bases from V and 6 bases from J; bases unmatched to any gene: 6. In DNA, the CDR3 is TGTGCCATCAGTGAGAATACAGGGGGTATTCAGCCCCAGCATTTT. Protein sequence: CAISENTGGIQPQHF.

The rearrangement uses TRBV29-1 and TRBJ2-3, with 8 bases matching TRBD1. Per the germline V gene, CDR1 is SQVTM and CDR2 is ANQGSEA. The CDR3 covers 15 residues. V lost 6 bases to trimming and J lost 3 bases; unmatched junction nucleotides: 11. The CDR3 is CSVAGQGGFTDTQYF. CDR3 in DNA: TGCAGCGTGGCCGGACAGGGTGGCTTTACAGATACGCAGTATTTT.

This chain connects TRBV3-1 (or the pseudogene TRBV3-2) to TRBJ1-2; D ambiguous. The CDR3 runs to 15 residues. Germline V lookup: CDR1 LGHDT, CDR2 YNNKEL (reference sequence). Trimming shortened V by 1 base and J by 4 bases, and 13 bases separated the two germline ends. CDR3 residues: CASSQGEGRIYGYTF. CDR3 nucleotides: TGTGCCAGCAGCCAAGGGGAGGGAAGAATCTATGGCTACACCTTC.

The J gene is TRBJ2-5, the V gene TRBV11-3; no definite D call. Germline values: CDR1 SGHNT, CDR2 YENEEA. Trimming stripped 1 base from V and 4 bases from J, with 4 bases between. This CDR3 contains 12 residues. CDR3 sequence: CASSLVVETQYF. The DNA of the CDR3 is TGTGCCAGCAGCTTAGTTGTAGAGACCCAGTACTTC.

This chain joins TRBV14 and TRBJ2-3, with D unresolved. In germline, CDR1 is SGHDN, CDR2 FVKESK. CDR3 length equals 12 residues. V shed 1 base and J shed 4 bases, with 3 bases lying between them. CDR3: CASSQGPDTQYF. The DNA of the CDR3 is TGTGCCAGCAGCCAAGGACCAGATACGCAGTATTTT.

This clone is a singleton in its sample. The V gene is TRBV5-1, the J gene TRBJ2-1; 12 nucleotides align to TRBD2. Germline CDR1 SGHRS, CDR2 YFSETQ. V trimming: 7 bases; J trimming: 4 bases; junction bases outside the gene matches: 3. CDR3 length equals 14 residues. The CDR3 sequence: CASSTSGGYNEQFF. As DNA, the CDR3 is TGCGCCAGCTCGACTAGCGGGGGATACAATGAGCAGTTCTTC.

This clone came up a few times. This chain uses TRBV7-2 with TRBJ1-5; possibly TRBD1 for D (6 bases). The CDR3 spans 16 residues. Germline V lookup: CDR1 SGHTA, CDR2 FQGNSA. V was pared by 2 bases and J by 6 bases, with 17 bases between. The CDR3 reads CASSLKAGGAGQPQHF. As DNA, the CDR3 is TGTGCCAGCAGCTTAAAGGCCGGGGGGGCAGGTCAGCCCCAGCATTTT.